This TCR beta chain was retrieved from a study of T cells expressing NK-cell markers. Study background: Sorted CD3+CD56+NKG2C+, CD3+CD56+NKG2C- and CD3+CD56-NKG2C+ T cells supplied TCR beta repertoires.

The CDR3 sequence is 16 residues long. No DNA is given; TCRdb re-called the 5' RACE reads and lists each CDR3 protein once. The sample spans more than 90,000 distinct CDR3 sequences; the ten largest clones claim 15% to 20%. The receptor comes from a woman aged 18 to 69 in good health. This chain connects TRBV23-1 to TRBJ1-5. Being an ORF, TRBV23-1 has a function that is uncertain. The source material was blood T cells: a sorted CD56 or NKG2C T cell subset, CD4+ or CD8+ T cells, or bulk PBMC T cells (not recorded which). The CDR3 sequence is CASSQSPGGGHQPQHF.